The T cell receptor (beta chain) under discussion was sequenced for a study of tumor-infiltrating lymphocytes in primary liver carcinoma. As for this clonotype: It is likely a read error, because the conserved phenylalanine at the end of the CDR3 is missing. Because the CDR3's place on the DNA is in doubt, the DNA is left out and the CDR3 is given as listed by TCRdb.

Unsorted bulk tissue of about 20-30 mg yielded co-extracted RNA and DNA. CDR1 is SGHAT, CDR2 FQNNGV, per germline. Ends included, the CDR3 has 16 residues. TCR beta cDNA was reverse-transcribed from about 500 ng of total RNA. The reaction used a constant-region primer and ProtoScript II reverse transcriptase. For TCR beta, libraries were produced by three nested multiplex PCR rounds using slightly modified ARM-PCR. For roughly 10 cycles apiece, the opening two PCR rounds ran with TRBV1-TRBV30 forward primers and a C-beta reverse primer. A single record per CDR3 protein comes from TCRdb applying MiXCR to the multiplex PCR reads. The sample consists of around 29,000 distinct CDR3 sequences, 70% to 80% of them appearing once.

The clonotype was recovered from a woman aged 25-40 years with primary liver carcinoma and hepatitis B virus infection. The chain carries TRBV11-2 and TRBJ2-1; the listed D gene, TRBD2, was not tested against the DNA. Sequenced sample: liver tumor tissue from sampling region 3. Subset of the sample: tumor region T3, left-lateral pole. This CDR3 reads CASREGGRTSYNERFI.